This T cell receptor (beta chain) was retrieved from a study of graft-versus-host responses after intestinal transplantation. Details on this clone: The target antigen is unknown.

Here immunoSEQ multiplex PCR was the method, and the copy in TCRdb shows in-frame clones only, minus some. The sample carries roughly 100,000 clones, approximately 93% recorded once. V was trimmed by 3 bases and J by 3 bases, leaving 9 bases between them. Germline-derived CDR1 and CDR2 are SGDLS and YYNGEE. The CDR3 contains 14 residues. The sample here was unstimulated CD8+ T cells sorted from spleen or lymph node cells, taken before intestinal transplant. V gene TRBV9 combines with J gene TRBJ1-4; D might be TRBD1 (5 bases). This receptor was obtained from a human donor who received an intestinal transplant. For the CDR3, the DNA is TGTGCCAGCAGCGAAGGGGTGGCTAATGAAAAACTGTTTTTT. Protein: CASSEGVANEKLFF. The variable domain in full, completed from reference TRBV9 and TRBJ1-4, reads DSGVTQTPKHLITATGQRVTLRCSPRSGDLSVYWYQQSLDQGLQFLIQYYNGEERAKGNILERFSAQQFPDLHSELNLSSLELGDSALYFCASSEGVANEKLFFGSGTQLSVL.